These 20 T cell receptor beta chains came from one sample sequenced in a study of blood T cells in healthy people across ages. Primers used in a second PCR of roughly 6 to 12 cycles were a sample-barcoded 5' primer and a J-beta primer mix. TCRdb reprocessed the 5' RACE reads via MiXCR and lists one record per CDR3 protein. This sample yields around 1.5 million distinct CDR3 sequences, of which 42% are seen a single time; approximately 7.9% belongs to the top ten. The sequenced material came from blood. These TCRs come from a woman under 30 in good health.

This clonotype has a handful of counts. The chain recombines TRBV12-3 or TRBV12-4 with TRBJ2-7; possibly TRBD1 for D (5 bases). CDR3 length: 12 amino acids. Trimming took off 5 bases at V and 2 bases at J, with 7 bases between the two ends. The CDR3 DNA follows: TGTGCCAGCAGTGACAGTCCCTACGAGCAGTACTTC. Translation gives CASSDSPYEQYF.

The rearrangement joins TRBV6-5 to TRBJ2-5; no clear D gene. From germline, CDR1 is MNHEY and CDR2 SVGAGI. Trimming pared 1 base from V and 7 bases from J, leaving 7 bases between. CDR3 length equals 12 residues. CDR3 residues: CASSYLTGTQYF. CDR3 DNA: TGTGCCAGCAGTTACTTAACCGGGACCCAGTACTTC.

V and J are TRBV20-1 and TRBJ2-5, with TRBD2 identical over 11 bases. The V segment lost 2 bases and the J segment 1 base; nucleotides outside the gene matches: 3. Germline lookup yields CDR1 DFQATT and CDR2 SNEGSKA (reference sequence). CDR3 size: 15 residues. CDR3 region: CSARRLAGPQETQYF. CDR3 DNA: TGCAGTGCTAGAAGACTAGCGGGACCCCAAGAGACCCAGTACTTC.

The CDR3: CSVQGASSYNEQFF. In DNA, the CDR3 is TGCAGCGTACAGGGGGCGAGCTCCTACAATGAGCAGTTCTTC. The genes are TRBV29-1 and TRBJ2-1, with TRBD1 matching over 9 bases. The CDR3 contains 14 residues. CDR1 and CDR2 from the germline V gene are SQVTM and ANQGSEA. V was pared by 6 bases and J by 0 bases, with 3 bases of the junction left unmatched.

This clonotype occurred a few times. The chain employs TRBV24-1 and TRBJ2-7; D gene ambiguous. The V gene's germline CDR1 is KGHDR and CDR2 SFDVKD. CDR3 length: 11 residues. Trimming cost V 7 bases and J 7 bases, with 10 bases left between them. CDR3 bases: TGTGCCACCAGCGACCGCGGAGAGCAGTACTTC. This gives the protein CATSDRGEQYF.

The CDR3 reads CASRPGQDNSPLHF. CDR3 DNA: TGTGCCAGCAGACCGGGACAGGATAATTCACCCCTCCACTTT. V is TRBV3-1 and J is TRBJ1-6; the match to TRBD1 covers 8 bases. The V segment lost 6 bases and the J segment 5 bases; nucleotides outside the gene matches: 3. The CDR3 is 14 amino acids. Germline CDR1 and CDR2: LGHDT and YNNKEL (reference sequence).

This chain uses TRBV9 with TRBJ1-4; no definite D call. CDR1 is SGDLS and CDR2 is YYNGEE in the germline V gene. V was cut by 0 bases and J by 8 bases, with 14 bases left in between. This CDR3 is built from 15 residues. CDR3 in DNA: TGTGCCAGCAGCGTAGGTGGGTCGGGTTCCGAAAAACTGTTTTTT. It encodes CASSVGGSGSEKLFF.

The genes are TRBV6-6 and TRBJ2-6, with D maybe TRBD1 (6 bases). Germline V gene data show CDR1 as MNHNY and CDR2 as SVGAGI (reference sequence). The CDR3 is 16 residues long. Trimming removed 5 bases at V and 2 bases at J, with 13 bases between. The CDR3 sequence: CASSDHSGAGANVLTF. CDR3 DNA sequence: TGTGCCAGCAGTGATCACTCAGGGGCTGGGGCCAACGTCCTGACTTTC.

This clonotype turned up a few times. This chain links TRBV6-1 with TRBJ2-1; 10 bases line up with TRBD2. V lost 10 bases and J lost 9; bases outside the gene matches: 9. The CDR3 consists of 13 residues. From germline, CDR1 is MNHNS and CDR2 SASEGT. The CDR3 bases are TGTGCCATCGGACTAGCGGTGGGACTTGAGCAGTTCTTC. Translation: CAIGLAVGLEQFF.

This clonotype was seen a few times. This rearrangement joins TRBV4-1 to TRBJ2-2; D not certain. V was cut by 1 base and J by 6 bases, with 6 bases left in between. The CDR3 loop spans 13 amino acids. Germline CDR1 reads MGHRA; CDR2 reads YSYEKL. CDR3 amino acids: CASSQVGPGELFF. Here the CDR3 DNA reads TGCGCCAGCAGCCAAGTTGGGCCCGGGGAGCTGTTTTTT.

The chain links TRBV12-3 or TRBV12-4 to TRBJ1-5; 8 nucleotides line up with TRBD1. The CDR3 has 15 amino acids. Trimming took 5 bases from V and 6 from J; bases not matched to a gene: 9. The CDR3 reads CASSLRYRGGQPQHF. Written as DNA, the CDR3 is TGTGCCAGCAGTCTAAGATACAGGGGGGGTCAGCCCCAGCATTTT.

The sample holds a few counts of this clonotype. The chain recombines TRBV5-4 with TRBJ2-7; TRBD1 might be the D (6 bases). Germline-derived CDR1 and CDR2 are SGHNT and YYREEE (reference sequence). The V end was cut by 3 bases, the J end by 4 bases, with 14 bases between. The CDR3 consists of 14 residues. CDR3 nucleotides: TGTGCCAGCAGCTGGGACATATCAATATACGAGCAGTACTTC. It codes for CASSWDISIYEQYF. The full variable domain, its missing parts supplied by reference TRBV5-4 and TRBJ2-7, is ETGVTQSPTHLIKTRGQQVTLRCSSQSGHNTVSWYQQALGQGPQFIFQYYREEENGRGNFPPRFSGLQFPNYSSELNVNALELDDSALYLCASSWDISIYEQYFGPGTRLTVT.

This clonotype has only a few counts. This sequence joins TRBV2 and TRBJ2-1; D is possibly TRBD2 (5 bases). With 1 base removed from V and 6 bases from J, the gap between germline ends came to 16 bases. CDR3 length: 16 residues. Germline assignment: CDR1 SNHLY and CDR2 FYNNEI. The CDR3 coding sequence is TGTGCCAGCAGTGAAGACCCCCTCTCCCGGGGCAATGAGCAGTTCTTC. Protein: CASSEDPLSRGNEQFF. The entire variable domain, with the rest obtained from reference TRBV2 and TRBJ2-1, is as follows: EPEVTQTPSHQVTQMGQEVILRCVPISNHLYFYWYRQILGQKVEFLVSFYNNEISEKSEIFDDQFSVERPDGSNFTLKIRSTKLEDSAMYFCASSEDPLSRGNEQFFGPGTRLTVL.

This clonotype was seen only a few times. The gene calls are TRBV10-3 and TRBJ2-5; the D is unclear. The germline V and J ends were trimmed by 3 bases and 3 bases, with 2 bases remaining between them. The CDR3 is 11 amino acids. Germline assignment: CDR1 ENHRY and CDR2 SYGVKD. The CDR3 region has the DNA TGTGCCATCAGTGACAAAGAGACCCAGTACTTC. Translated: CAISDKETQYF.

J is TRBJ2-7 and V is TRBV6-6; D unclear. V shed 0 bases and J shed 5 bases, with 11 bases lying between them. The germline CDR1 and CDR2 sequences are MNHNY and SVGAGI (reference sequence). The CDR3 has 14 amino acids. CDR3 DNA sequence: TGTGCCAGCAGTTACTCGACCCCAAATCACGAGCAGTACTTC. It specifies CASSYSTPNHEQYF.

The chain employs TRBV6-6 and TRBJ2-7, with D possibly being TRBD2 (5 bases). The CDR3 extends over 13 amino acids. Germline CDR1 and CDR2: MNHNY and SVGAGI (reference sequence). V dropped 10 bases and J dropped 3 bases, with 16 bases sitting between them. The chain's CDR3 is CATLRAPSYEQYF. CDR3 DNA: TGTGCCACCCTGAGGGCTCCCAGCTACGAGCAGTACTTC.

This clonotype has a single count. This may arise from a read error, as a much more abundant clone is one base away. The chain recombines TRBV7-2 with TRBJ1-6; 7 nucleotides align to TRBD1. The germline CDR1 and CDR2 sequences are SGHTA and FQGNSA. The CDR3 spans 13 residues. V shed 4 bases and J 10 bases; nucleotides not matched to a gene: 4. CDR3 loop: CASSSDRESPLHF. The CDR3 coding sequence is TGTGCCAGCAGCTCAGACAGGGAGTCACCCCTCCACTTT. The complete variable domain, with remaining parts taken from reference TRBV7-2 and TRBJ1-6, reads GAGVSQSPSNKVTEKGKDVELRCDPISGHTALYWYRQSLGQGLEFLIYFQGNSAPDKSGLPSDRFSAERTGGSVSTLTIQRTQQEDSAVYLCASSSDRESPLHFGNGTRLTVT.

Only a few counts were recorded for this clonotype. This chain joins TRBV5-1 and TRBJ2-1, with D possibly being TRBD1 (6 bases). The CDR3 contains 14 residues. The ends were cut back, 2 bases at V and 4 bases at J, with 10 bases in the middle. CDR1 and CDR2 from the germline V gene are SGHRS and YFSETQ. CDR3 DNA: TGCGCCAGCAGCTTACAGGGAAGATACAATGAGCAGTTCTTC. Amino acid sequence: CASSLQGRYNEQFF. Filled out from reference TRBV5-1 and TRBJ2-1, the complete variable domain reads KAGVTQTPRYLIKTRGQQVTLSCSPISGHRSVSWYQQTPGQGLQFLFEYFSETQRNKGNFPGRFSGRQFSNSRSEMNVSTLELGDSALYLCASSLQGRYNEQFFGPGTRLTVL.

This sequence joins TRBV20-1 and TRBJ1-4; tentative D call: TRBD1 (5 bases). Germline CDR1 DFQATT, CDR2 SNEGSKA (reference sequence). The ends were cut back, 1 base at V and 5 bases at J, with 17 bases in the middle. The CDR3 is 16 amino acids. CDR3 bases: TGCAGTGCTAGAGGGAAGGGGTTGGGACCGAATGAAAAACTGTTTTTT. It yields the protein CSARGKGLGPNEKLFF.

V and J are TRBV30 and TRBJ2-7, with a possible D match to TRBD1 (6 bases). V shed 2 bases and J shed 7 bases, with 12 bases lying between them. Germline V lookup: CDR1 GTSNPN, CDR2 SVGIG (reference sequence). The CDR3 contains 12 residues. For the CDR3, the DNA is TGTGCCTGGAGTTCAATAAGGGGGGAGCAGTACTTC. It specifies CAWSSIRGEQYF.